This T cell receptor (beta chain) was sequenced in a study of blood T cell repertoires in COVID-19. Background on the study: The samples span acute and convalescent COVID-19 from the United States, Italy and Spain.

Per the study methods: Reference gene primers were amplified, and this amplification served to estimate nucleated cell counts. Repertoires were generated with immunoSEQ multiplex PCR, while TCRdb's copy carries only in-frame clones and drops some. D and trimming were read from the DNA, whereas the V and J calls and clone size are those reported in that table. The sample carries about 100,000 clones, about 80% recorded once. Germline V gene lookup returns CDR1 KGHSH and CDR2 LQKENI. The V gene lost 4 bases and the J gene lost 1 base, with 13 bases spanning the gap. This CDR3 region has 15 residues. This clone was detected only once.

The sequenced material came from peripheral blood. The V call is TRBV18, the J call TRBJ1-1, with a tentative D call TRBD1 (6 bases). This TCR was sampled from a human donor in a cohort sampled during active COVID-19. CDR3 sequence reads: CASSLSGVSNTEAFF. For the CDR3, the DNA is TGTGCCAGCTCACTCTCAGGGGTTTCGAACACTGAAGCTTTCTTT.